This T cell receptor (beta chain) was sequenced in a study of blood T cell repertoires in COVID-19. Study as a whole: Acute-phase and convalescent COVID-19 samples originated in the United States, Italy and Spain.

Germline loops: CDR1 GTSNPN, CDR2 SVGIG (reference sequence). The V and J ends lost 1 base and 1 base respectively, with 11 bases between them. There are 14 residues in the CDR3. The protocol was immunoSEQ multiplex PCR, while the TCRdb copy is restricted to in-frame clones and leaves out a portion. Of about 230,000 clones listed, 88% are singletons. V and J are TRBV30 and TRBJ2-7, with a possible D match to TRBD2 (6 bases). This receptor was taken from a woman aged 40 to 55 with acute COVID-19. What was sequenced was PBMCs or T cells enriched from blood (not recorded which). CDR3 protein: CAWSGRGSSYEQYV. The CDR3 nucleotides are TGTGCCTGGAGTGGGAGGGGCTCTTCCTACGAGCAGTACGTC.